This entry lists 31 T cell receptor beta chains sequenced from one sample in a study of response to subunit inactivated influenza vaccine. MiXCR, run by TCRdb on the RT-PCR reads, gives a single entry per CDR3 protein. The data show about 570,000 distinct CDR3 sequences, about 11% seen once. These same records also appear under a second study, on T cells expressing NK-cell markers. Turning to that study: TCR beta libraries carry UMIs added by 5'RACE template switching.

The starting material was PBMCs from blood, obtained on the day of vaccination. The receptors originated from a man aged 50-59 years who received an inactivated influenza vaccine.

There are many counts of this clonotype. This chain joins TRBV25-1 and TRBJ2-1; TRBD2 might be the D (6 bases). The CDR3 is 12 amino acids. Trimming took 6 bases from V and 6 from J, leaving 9 bases between them. CDR1 and CDR2 from the germline V gene are MGHDK and SYGVNS. The CDR3 nucleotides read TGTGCCAGCAGGTCGGGGGTCAATGAGCAGTTCTTC. It is translated as CASRSGVNEQFF.

Only a few counts were recorded for this clonotype. This rearrangement joins TRBV13 to TRBJ2-5, with 9 bases identical to TRBD2. The CDR3 is 16 amino acids. The germline V gene has CDR1 PRHDT and CDR2 FYEKMQ (reference sequence). V dropped 2 bases and J dropped 2; count of bases not matched to a gene: 6. The CDR3 DNA reads TGTGCCAGCAGCTTATCGTCTAGCGGGGCTCAAGAGACCCAGTACTTC. Its protein is CASSLSSSGAQETQYF.

The count of this clonotype is one. With a much larger clone just one base away, this may be a read error. This rearrangement joins TRBV6-5 to TRBJ2-5; no clear D gene. The germline gives CDR1 MNHEY, CDR2 SVGAGI. There are 13 residues in the CDR3. The V end was cut by 4 bases, the J end by 0 bases, with 6 bases between. In nucleotides, the CDR3 is TGTGCCAGCAGTTTCGTGTACCAAGAGACCCAGTACTTC. Amino acid sequence: CASSFVYQETQYF.

V usage is TRBV4-1 and J usage is TRBJ2-2; 7 nucleotides align to TRBD1. This CDR3 contains 16 residues. The V gene end was trimmed by 1 base and the J gene end by 6 bases; junction bases not matched to a gene: 8. The germline V gene has CDR1 MGHRA and CDR2 YSYEKL. The CDR3 DNA follows: TGCGCCAGCAGCCAAGCCCCAGGGGGAAGGGCCGGGGAGCTGTTTTTT. Translating it yields CASSQAPGGRAGELFF.

The chain carries TRBV4-1 and TRBJ2-7; the D is unclear. The germline CDR1 and CDR2 sequences are MGHRA and YSYEKL. The CDR3 covers 14 residues. Trimming pared 2 bases from V and 3 bases from J, leaving 11 bases between. This chain's CDR3 is CASSQLSPRYEQYF. The CDR3 DNA is TGCGCCAGCAGCCAACTGTCACCACGCTACGAGCAGTACTTC.

V usage is TRBV20-1 and J usage is TRBJ1-5; maybe TRBD1 (6 bases). CDR3 length equals 14 residues. Deletions cut 5 bases from V and 2 bases from J, with 13 bases between. Germline V gives CDR1 DFQATT, CDR2 SNEGSKA (reference sequence). The CDR3 region has the DNA TGCAGTGCTCCAACAGGGACGCGCAATCAGCCCCAGCATTTT. Protein sequence: CSAPTGTRNQPQHF.

Ten or more counts support this clonotype. CDR3 in amino acids: CASSQGPQVYNEQFF. The CDR3, as DNA: TGTGCCAGCAGCCAAGGCCCCCAAGTATACAATGAGCAGTTCTTC. The chain links TRBV3-1 to TRBJ2-1; D is undetermined. V was trimmed by 1 base and J by 4 bases, leaving 11 bases between them. The length of the CDR3 is 15 residues. CDR1 is LGHDT, CDR2 YNNKEL, per germline (reference sequence).

Notes on this clonotype: A much larger clone differs from this one at a single base, so this may be a read error. This chain joins TRBV27 and TRBJ1-1; TRBD1 might be the D (6 bases). CDR1 and CDR2 (germline): MNHEY, SMNVEV (reference sequence). This CDR3 is 13 amino acids long. CDR3 nucleotide sequence: TGTGCCAGCAGTTTATTCAGGGGCACTGAAGCTTACTTT. The encoded protein is CASSLFRGTEAYF.

This clonotype was found many times. One end of the junction does not line up with germline, which may come from a read error. The chain is built from TRBV12-3 or TRBV12-4 and TRBJ2-3, with 7 bases aligning to TRBD2. The CDR3 covers 14 residues. CDR3 in DNA: TGTGCCAGCAGCTTAGGTGGGGGGGCAGATACGCAGTATTTT. Amino acid sequence: CASSLGGGADTQYF.

This clonotype was seen only a few times. This sequence joins TRBV11-2 and TRBJ2-1, with D possibly matching TRBD2 (6 bases). The V end was cut by 4 bases, the J end by 4 bases, with 17 bases between. CDR3 length equals 16 residues. Germline CDR1 is SGHAT and CDR2 is FQNNGV. The CDR3 bases are TGTGCCAGCAGCTCCTTCGGGCTAGGGACTTACAATGAGCAGTTCTTC. Translating it yields CASSSFGLGTYNEQFF.

This chain joins TRBV5-1 and TRBJ2-3; D is unclear. The CDR3 contains 16 residues. V lost 0 bases and J 1 base, leaving 12 bases between the germline ends. Per germline, CDR1 SGHRS and CDR2 YFSETQ. The DNA for the CDR3 is TGCGCCAGCAGCTTGGGACCGGCGTGGGGCACAGATACGCAGTATTTT. Protein product: CASSLGPAWGTDTQYF.

This clonotype was picked up a small number of times. The V call is TRBV7-9, the J call TRBJ2-2; TRBD1 or TRBD2 may be the D gene (5 bases each). The CDR3 totals 16 residues. The V end lost 1 base, the J end lost 0 bases, and 9 bases lay between the germline ends. Looked up from germline, CDR1 is SEHNR and CDR2 is FQNEAQ (reference sequence). CDR3: CASSLVGAPNTGELFF. The CDR3 coding sequence is TGTGCCAGCAGCTTAGTCGGGGCCCCGAACACCGGGGAGCTGTTTTTT.

V is TRBV5-1 and J is TRBJ1-1; D ambiguous. Trimming shortened V by 4 bases and J by 0 bases, and 13 bases separated the two germline ends. CDR1 is SGHRS and CDR2 is YFSETQ in the germline V gene. This CDR3 is built from 15 residues. CDR3 region: CASSPQENLNTEAFF. In DNA, the CDR3 is TGCGCCAGCAGCCCTCAGGAGAATCTGAACACTGAAGCTTTCTTT.

This clonotype was recorded a few times. This sequence joins TRBV12-3 or TRBV12-4 and TRBJ1-1; D may be TRBD1 (5 bases). The CDR3 covers 12 residues. With 6 bases removed from V and 6 bases from J, the gap between germline ends came to 11 bases. In DNA form, the CDR3 reads TGTGCCAGCAGGTTTGGACAATCTGAAGCTTTCTTT. Translating gives CASRFGQSEAFF.

The sample holds a few counts of this clonotype. The chain uses TRBV12-3 or TRBV12-4 and TRBJ1-6; possible D gene TRBD1, 5 bases. This CDR3 region has 13 residues. V was shortened by 3 bases and J by 8 bases, with 8 bases between the two germline ends. CDR3 sequence: CASSLWGDSPLHF. In DNA form, the CDR3 reads TGTGCCAGCAGTTTGTGGGGGGATTCACCCCTCCACTTT.

V gene TRBV5-6 combines with J gene TRBJ2-4; D assignment may be TRBD1 or TRBD2 (5 bases each). Germline CDR1 is SGHDT and CDR2 is YYEEEE. There are 13 residues in the CDR3. V was shortened by 1 base and J by 8 bases, with 10 bases between the two germline ends. The CDR3 DNA sequence: TGTGCCAGCAGCTTGCGGGGCCTGGACATTCAGTACTTC. Its protein is CASSLRGLDIQYF.

This clonotype was counted only a few times. The chain joins TRBV20-1 to TRBJ2-7, with a tentative D call TRBD1 (6 bases). V lost 6 bases and J 3 bases, leaving 18 bases between the germline ends. CDR1 is DFQATT and CDR2 is SNEGSKA in the germline V gene (reference sequence). CDR3 size: 14 residues. CDR3 residues: CSATDSQTFYEQYF. The CDR3, as DNA: TGCAGTGCCACGGACAGCCAAACCTTCTACGAGCAGTACTTC.

This clonotype was counted only a few times. The chain links TRBV7-2 to TRBJ1-6; the D is unclear. V lost 1 base to trimming and J lost 6 bases, with 7 bases between them. Per germline, CDR1 SGHTA and CDR2 FQGNSA. CDR3 size: 14 residues. The CDR3 sequence is CASSLEQINSPLHF. The CDR3 region has the DNA TGTGCCAGCAGCTTAGAACAGATTAATTCACCCCTCCACTTT.

This rearrangement joins TRBV20-1 to TRBJ1-6; D perhaps matches TRBD1 (6 bases). The CDR3 runs to 14 residues. The germline V gene has CDR1 DFQATT and CDR2 SNEGSKA (reference sequence). V was pared by 6 bases and J by 8 bases, with 17 bases between. The CDR3 here is CSAGRGNSYSPLHF. Written as DNA, the CDR3 is TGCAGTGCGGGGAGGGGGAACAGCTATTCACCCCTCCACTTT.

This chain connects TRBV24-1 to TRBJ2-5, with D unclear. Germline V CDR1 and CDR2: KGHDR, SFDVKD. The CDR3 extends over 12 amino acids. V was trimmed by 5 bases and J by 0 bases, leaving 3 bases between them. CDR3 DNA sequence: TGTGCCACCAGTGCCAACCAAGAGACCCAGTACTTC. Translated, it gives CATSANQETQYF.

This clonotype was counted at least ten times. The rearrangement joins TRBV5-1 to TRBJ2-1; TRBD2 matches at 11 bases. The CDR3 extends over 16 amino acids. V lost 3 bases to trimming and J lost 2 bases; unmatched junction nucleotides: 4. The germline V gene encodes CDR1 SGHRS and CDR2 YFSETQ. The CDR3 coding sequence is TGCGCCAGCAGCTCCCATAGCGGGAGGGCCTACAATGAGCAGTTCTTC. Its protein is CASSSHSGRAYNEQFF.

In this sample, this clonotype turned up many times. The chain employs TRBV10-3 and TRBJ2-2; D is unresolved. The germline V and J ends were trimmed by 7 bases and 7 bases, with 13 bases remaining between them. The CDR3 contains 13 residues. Germline loops: CDR1 ENHRY, CDR2 SYGVKD. The CDR3 nucleotides are TGTGCCATCAAGGTCGCCCCGGGCGGGGAGCTGTTTTTT. Amino acid sequence: CAIKVAPGGELFF.

CDR3 amino acids: CASSYGLAGGVQETQYF. The CDR3 DNA follows: TGTGCCAGCAGCTACGGACTAGCGGGAGGAGTACAAGAGACCCAGTACTTC. The rearrangement links TRBV11-2 to TRBJ2-5; 14 bases agree with TRBD2. The CDR3 is 17 amino acids. From germline, CDR1 is SGHAT and CDR2 FQNNGV. The V segment lost 4 bases and the J segment 2 bases; nucleotides outside the gene matches: 6.

The rearrangement joins TRBV30 to TRBJ1-2, with 8 bases fitting TRBD1. CDR3 length: 15 amino acids. V gave up 0 bases and J gave up 4 bases; unmatched junction bases: 7. The germline V gene has CDR1 GTSNPN and CDR2 SVGIG (reference sequence). CDR3 DNA sequence: TGTGCCTGGAGTGTAAGGGCGGACAGGGCCTATGGCTACACCTTC. This encodes CAWSVRADRAYGYTF.

This clonotype was detected only a few times. The genes are TRBV6-2 or TRBV6-3 and TRBJ1-4; D remains unclear. Germline V gene sequence: CDR1 MNHEY, CDR2 SVGEGT. The V and J ends lost 5 bases and 1 base respectively, with 2 bases between them. CDR3 size: 12 residues. Here the CDR3 DNA reads TGTGCCAGCAGTCAAACTAATGAAAAACTGTTTTTT. This sequence encodes CASSQTNEKLFF.

Of note for this clonotype: Its ends do not fully match the called genes, so a read error is possible. J is TRBJ2-7 and V is TRBV15, with D maybe TRBD2 (6 bases). CDR3 size: 16 residues. In germline, CDR1 is LNHNV, CDR2 YYDKDF (reference sequence). CDR3 nucleotide sequence: TGTGCCACCGCCCAGGGACCCGGGGAGGTTTCCTACAAGCAGTACTTC. This codes for CATAQGPGEVSYKQYF.

This clonotype was detected many times. This chain links TRBV28 with TRBJ1-1; the D gene is possibly TRBD1 (6 bases). The germline V gene encodes CDR1 MDHEN and CDR2 SYDVKM. The length of the CDR3 is 11 residues. Trimming cost V 6 bases and J 7 bases, with 9 bases left between them. The CDR3 bases are TGTGCCAGCAGAATACAGGGTGAAGCTTTCTTT. Protein product: CASRIQGEAFF.

The J gene is TRBJ2-3, the V gene TRBV7-2; 8 nucleotides line up with TRBD2. Per germline, CDR1 SGHTA and CDR2 FQGNSA. CDR3 length equals 18 residues. Losses at the gene ends were 2 bases for V and 1 base for J; bases not matched to a gene: 11. CDR3 DNA sequence: TGTGCCAGCAGCTTATCGGTATTGGCAGCGGGAGGCACAGATACGCAGTATTTT. As protein: CASSLSVLAAGGTDTQYF.

J is TRBJ2-7 and V is TRBV4-1, with a possible D match to TRBD2 (5 bases). Trimming took 2 bases from V and 2 from J, leaving 16 bases between them. Germline CDR1 reads MGHRA; CDR2 reads YSYEKL. This CDR3 is built from 16 residues. This CDR3 reads CASSQSMNARAYEQYF. The CDR3 bases are TGCGCCAGCAGCCAATCAATGAATGCGAGGGCCTACGAGCAGTACTTC.

This clonotype was seen only a few times. The chain links TRBV7-7 to TRBJ2-7; D perhaps matches TRBD1 (6 bases). CDR3 size: 15 residues. CDR1 SSHAT and CDR2 FNYEAQ come from the germline V gene (reference sequence). The V end lost 6 bases, the J end lost 2 bases, and 17 bases lay between the germline ends. This chain's CDR3 is CASSEGDTSTYEQYF. The DNA of the CDR3 is TGTGCCAGCAGTGAGGGGGACACCTCCACCTACGAGCAGTACTTC.

This clonotype was detected a few times. This chain uses TRBV20-1 with TRBJ2-3, with D hard to call. Germline CDR1 and CDR2: DFQATT and SNEGSKA (reference sequence). V was pared by 5 bases and J by 5 bases, with 17 bases between. This CDR3 comprises 14 residues. The CDR3 DNA follows: TGCAGTGCTGGGGATAGAATGGGGAAAGATACGCAGTATTTT. Translated: CSAGDRMGKDTQYF.